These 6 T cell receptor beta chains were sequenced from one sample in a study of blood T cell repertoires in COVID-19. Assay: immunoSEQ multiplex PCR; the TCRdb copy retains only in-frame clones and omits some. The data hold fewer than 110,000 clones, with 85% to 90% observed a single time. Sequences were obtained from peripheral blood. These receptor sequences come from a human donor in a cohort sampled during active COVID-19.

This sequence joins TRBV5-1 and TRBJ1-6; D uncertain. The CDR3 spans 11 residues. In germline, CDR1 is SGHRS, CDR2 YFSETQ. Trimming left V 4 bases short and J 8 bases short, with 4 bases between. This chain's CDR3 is CASSLYSPLHF. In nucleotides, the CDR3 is TGCGCCAGCAGCCTGTATTCACCCCTCCACTTT.

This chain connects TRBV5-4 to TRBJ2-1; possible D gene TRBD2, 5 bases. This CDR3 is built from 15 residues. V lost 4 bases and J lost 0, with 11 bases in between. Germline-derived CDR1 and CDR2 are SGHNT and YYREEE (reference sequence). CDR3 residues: CASSRGWSSYNEQFF. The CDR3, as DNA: TGTGCCAGCAGCCGCGGGTGGAGCTCCTACAATGAGCAGTTCTTC.

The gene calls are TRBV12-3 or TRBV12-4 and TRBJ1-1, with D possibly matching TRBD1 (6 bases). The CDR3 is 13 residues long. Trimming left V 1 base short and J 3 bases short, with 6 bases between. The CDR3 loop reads CASSLDRDTEAFF. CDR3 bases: TGTGCCAGCAGTTTAGACAGGGACACTGAAGCTTTCTTT.

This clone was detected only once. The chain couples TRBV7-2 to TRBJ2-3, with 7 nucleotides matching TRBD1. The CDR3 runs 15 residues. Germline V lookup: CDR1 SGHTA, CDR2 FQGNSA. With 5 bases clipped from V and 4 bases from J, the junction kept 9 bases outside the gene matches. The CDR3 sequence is CASSGDRVLADTQYF. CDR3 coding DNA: TGTGCCAGCAGCGGCGACAGGGTCTTGGCAGATACGCAGTATTTT.

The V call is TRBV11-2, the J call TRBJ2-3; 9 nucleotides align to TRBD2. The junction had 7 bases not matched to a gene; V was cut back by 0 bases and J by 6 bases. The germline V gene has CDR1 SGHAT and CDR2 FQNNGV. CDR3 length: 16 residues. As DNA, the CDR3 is TGTGCCAGCAGCTTAGATCTAGGGACTAGCATTGATACGCAGTATTTT. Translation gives CASSLDLGTSIDTQYF.

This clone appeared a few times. CDR3 bases: TGTGCCTGGAGCATAGCGGGAGGGCCAACAGATACGCAGTATTTT. Translation: CAWSIAGGPTDTQYF. The gene calls are TRBV30 and TRBJ2-3; 11 bases map to TRBD2. Per the germline V gene, CDR1 is GTSNPN and CDR2 is SVGIG (reference sequence). Unmatched junction bases numbered 5, after V lost 3 bases and J lost 3 bases. This CDR3 has 15 residues.